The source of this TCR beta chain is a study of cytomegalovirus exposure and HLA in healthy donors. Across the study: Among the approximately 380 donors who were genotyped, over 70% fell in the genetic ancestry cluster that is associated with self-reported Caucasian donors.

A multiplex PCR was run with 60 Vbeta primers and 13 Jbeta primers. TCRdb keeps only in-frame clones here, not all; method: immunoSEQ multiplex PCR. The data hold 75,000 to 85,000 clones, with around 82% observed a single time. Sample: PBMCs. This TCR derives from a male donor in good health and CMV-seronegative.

The CDR3 nucleotides are TGTGCCAGCACCCCGGACAGGATCTACGAGCAGTACTTC. Protein product: CASTPDRIYEQYF. This chain connects TRBV28 to TRBJ2-7, with 7 nucleotides matching TRBD1. This CDR3 spans 13 amino acids. Per the germline V gene, CDR1 is MDHEN and CDR2 is SYDVKM. V lost 7 bases and J lost 3; bases outside the gene matches: 6.